Detailed here is one T cell receptor (beta chain). Antigen unknown. TCRdb keeps only in-frame clones here, not all; method: immunoSEQ multiplex PCR. This repertoire includes some 150,000 clones. These data belong to a study of T cell responses to AZD1222 COVID-19 vaccine. Study-wide findings and caveats: Spike as a whole was targeted by vaccine-associated CD4 TCRs, dominant at 160-218 and 743-854.

This sequence originates from an adult in good health. The specimen sequenced was peripheral blood.

CDR3 bases: TGTGCCAGCACGGGTGCGACTGGAAACACCATATATTTT. Translating gives CASTGATGNTIYF. J is TRBJ1-3 and V is TRBV9, with unresolved D. V was clipped by 6 bases and J by 2 bases, with 9 bases between them. Per the germline V gene, CDR1 is SGDLS and CDR2 is YYNGEE. The CDR3 runs 13 residues.